The clone carrying this T cell receptor beta chain was seen ten or more times. The antigen remains undetermined. CDR3 length: 14 residues. V shed 5 bases and J 6 bases; nucleotides not matched to a gene: 5. CDR1 and CDR2 from the germline V gene are SGHTA and FQGTGA. TCRdb called the 5' RACE reads again in MiXCR, with one record for every CDR3 protein. The sample carries roughly 40,000 distinct CDR3 sequences, 15% to 20% recorded once. Findings and caveats of the study: Tumor memory CD4+ T cell TCR gene usage was found to cluster with blood and lymph node memory CD4+ cells and with lymph node naive CD4+ cells.

The chain is built from TRBV7-3 and TRBJ2-1; TRBD2 aligns across 9 bases. This TCR was recovered from a female donor with breast cancer. The sample was naive CD4+ T cells sorted from a lymph node. Stated subset: naive CD4+ T cells, CD4+CD45RA+CD25-. DNA of the CDR3: TGTGCCAGCAGCGCCCAACTAGCGGGCAATGAGCAGTTCTTC. Translating gives CASSAQLAGNEQFF. Full variable domain (remainder filled in from reference TRBV7-3 and TRBJ2-1): GAGVSQTPSNKVTEKGKYVELRCDPISGHTALYWYRQSLGQGPEFLIYFQGTGAADDSGLPNDRFFAVRPEGSVSTLKIQRTERGDSAVYLCASSAQLAGNEQFFGPGTRLTVL.